Detailed here is one T cell receptor (beta chain). The sample originates from a study of CD8 T cells in Susac syndrome. From blood CD8+ and CD4+ T cells, TCR beta sequences were generated. Deletions cut 5 bases from V and 5 bases from J, with 21 bases between. This CDR3 has 16 residues. Germline V gene data show CDR1 as SEHNR and CDR2 as FQNEAQ (reference sequence). With random hexamers, reverse transcription was performed on roughly 0.5 to 1 ug of RNA. immunoSEQ multiplex PCR amplified TCR beta CDR3 across 54 Vbeta, 13 Jbeta. Using its own MiXCR run on the immunoSEQ multiplex PCR reads, TCRdb lists one record per CDR3 protein. The table records 300,000 or so distinct CDR3 sequences, 92% of them present only once.

Sequencing was performed on CD4+ T cells from PBMCs. This sequence joins TRBV7-9 and TRBJ2-5; D perhaps matches TRBD2 (6 bases). The sequence was collected from a human donor with multiple sclerosis. The CDR3 reads CASSTTPGLAWETQYF. The CDR3 DNA reads TGTGCCAGCAGCACTACACCGGGACTTGCATGGGAGACCCAGTACTTC.